This T cell receptor beta chain originates from a study of radiation and T cells in renal cell carcinoma. Overall study findings and caveats: Sampling covered only about 1 g of each tumor. Dominant CDR3 motifs occupied more repertoire in irradiated than control tumors. Top 100 clonotypes averaged approximately 50% in irradiated versus about 40% in nephrectomy-only tumors.

Sequenced by immunoSEQ multiplex PCR; TCRdb stores in-frame clones only, minus some. The sample has 7,500 to 10,000 clones, roughly 67% seen once; the top ten hold roughly 15%. Comment on this clone: Its cognate antigen is unknown.

The treatment: treatment-naive control, cytoreductive nephrectomy. Controls were unirradiated tumors from treatment-naive cytoreductive nephrectomy patients. This clonotype was sampled from a man aged 60 to 75 with renal cell carcinoma. The sequencing here drew on tumor tissue, taken from a patient whose treatment was nephrectomy without radiotherapy.

CDR3 amino acids: CASSTNQETQYF. CDR3 DNA: TGCGCCAGCAGCACTAACCAAGAGACCCAGTACTTC. The chain is built from TRBV5-1 and TRBJ2-5; the D is unclear. V lost 4 bases and J lost 0, with 4 bases in between. The CDR3 totals 12 residues. Germline V gene data show CDR1 as SGHRS and CDR2 as YFSETQ.